Listed below are T cell receptor beta chains from one sample, sequenced in a study of T-cell reconstitution after alpha-beta-depleted transplantation in children. MiXCR, applied by TCRdb to the PCR reads, yields one record per CDR3 protein. The profile shows 250,000 to 300,000 distinct CDR3 sequences, 11% of them singletons. The starting material was peripheral blood, obtained 180 days after TCRalphabeta/CD19-depleted stem cell transplant. These receptors were obtained from a male patient between 2 and 10 years old who had a stem cell transplant for chronic granulomatous disease, so the T cells may come from the graft donor. CDR3s include the opening cysteine and the closing phenylalanine or tryptophan. The order of the fields is V gene, clone size, D gene, J gene, CDR3 DNA, CDR3 protein. A D gene is named only where the DNA matches it firmly. Only part of the rows carry a size: once, few, many, or a class if the clone is expanded.

v_gene: TRBV7-9; abundance: many; d_gene: TRBD2; j_gene: TRBJ2-1; CDR3nt: TGTGCCAGCAGCCTTGGGACTAGCGGGAGGGGTAACAATGAGCAGTTCTTC; CDR3aa: CASSLGTSGRGNNEQFF
v_gene: TRBV7-9; abundance: many; d_gene: NA; j_gene: TRBJ1-1; CDR3nt: TGTGCCAGCAGCTTAGCAGGGTGGTCTGAAGCTTTCTTT; CDR3aa: CASSLAGWSEAFF
v_gene: TRBV28; abundance: many; d_gene: TRBD1; j_gene: TRBJ2-7; CDR3nt: TGTGCCAGCAGTGCCCCGGGACAGGGGGCCTACGAGCAGTACTTC; CDR3aa: CASSAPGQGAYEQYF
v_gene: TRBV5-1; abundance: many; d_gene: NA; j_gene: TRBJ2-7; CDR3nt: TGCGCCAGCAGCTTGGCCGAGGGTTACGAGCAGTACTTC; CDR3aa: CASSLAEGYEQYF
v_gene: TRBV6-1; abundance: many; d_gene: NA; j_gene: TRBJ1-1; CDR3nt: TGTGCCAGCAGGGAGGGAGGGGGAATGAATGAAGCTTTCTTT; CDR3aa: CASREGGGMNEAFF
v_gene: TRBV9; abundance: many; d_gene: NA; j_gene: TRBJ2-3; CDR3nt: TGTGCCAGCAGCCCCCGAGTGGGCGTGTGGACAGATACGCAGTATTTT; CDR3aa: CASSPRVGVWTDTQYF
v_gene: TRBV12-5; abundance: few; d_gene: TRBD1; j_gene: TRBJ2-1; CDR3nt: TGTGCTAGTGGTTTGGTACTGGACAGGGTGTTGGACAATGAGCAGTTCTTC; CDR3aa: CASGLVLDRVLDNEQFF
v_gene: TRBV5-1; abundance: many; d_gene: TRBD1; j_gene: TRBJ2-2; CDR3nt: TGCGCCAGCAGCTTGTACCAGGGGGCAAGGGAGCTGTTTTTT; CDR3aa: CASSLYQGARELFF
v_gene: TRBV6-2/TRBV6-3; abundance: many; d_gene: TRBD1; j_gene: TRBJ2-7; CDR3nt: TGTGCCAGCAGTCGGACAGGGATCAATTTGTACGAGCAGTACTTC; CDR3aa: CASSRTGINLYEQYF
v_gene: TRBV5-1; abundance: many; d_gene: NA; j_gene: TRBJ2-7; CDR3nt: TGCGCCAGCAGCGATGGATACGAGCAGTACTTC; CDR3aa: CASSDGYEQYF
v_gene: TRBV4-2; abundance: NA; d_gene: NA; j_gene: TRBJ2-1; CDR3nt: TGTGCCAGCAGCGGTTGGACGGGCACTATGGGGAACAATCAGGATGAGCAGTTCTTC; CDR3aa: CASSGWTGTMGNNQDEQFF